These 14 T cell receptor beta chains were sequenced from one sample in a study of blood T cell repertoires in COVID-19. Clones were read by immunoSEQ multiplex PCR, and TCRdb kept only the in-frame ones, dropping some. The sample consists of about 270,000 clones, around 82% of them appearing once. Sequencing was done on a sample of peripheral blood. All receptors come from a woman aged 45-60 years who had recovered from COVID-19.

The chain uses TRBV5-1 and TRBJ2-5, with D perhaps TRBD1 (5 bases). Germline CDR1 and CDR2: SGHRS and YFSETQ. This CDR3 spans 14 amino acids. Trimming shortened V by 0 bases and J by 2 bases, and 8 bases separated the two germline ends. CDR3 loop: CASSLEGWQETQYF. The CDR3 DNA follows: TGCGCCAGCAGCTTGGAGGGGTGGCAAGAGACCCAGTACTTC.

The CDR3: CASSLGEGQGHGYTF. CDR3 bases: TGCGCCAGCAGCTTGGGGGAAGGACAGGGGCATGGCTACACCTTC. The V call is TRBV5-1, the J call TRBJ1-2; 9 nucleotides align to TRBD1. Looked up from germline, CDR1 is SGHRS and CDR2 is YFSETQ. The CDR3 is 15 amino acids. V gave up 0 bases and J gave up 6 bases; unmatched junction bases: 6.

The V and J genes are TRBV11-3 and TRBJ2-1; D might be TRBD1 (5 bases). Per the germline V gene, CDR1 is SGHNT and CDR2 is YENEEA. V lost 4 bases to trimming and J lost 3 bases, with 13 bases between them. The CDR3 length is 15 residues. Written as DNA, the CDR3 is TGTGCCAGCAGCTCATCACTTAGGGGCTACAATGAGCAGTTCTTC. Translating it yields CASSSSLRGYNEQFF.

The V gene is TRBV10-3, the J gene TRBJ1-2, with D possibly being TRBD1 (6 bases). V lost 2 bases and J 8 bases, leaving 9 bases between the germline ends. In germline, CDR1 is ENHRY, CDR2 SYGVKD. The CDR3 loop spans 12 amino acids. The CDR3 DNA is TGTGCCATCAGTGAGGGGGGCTACGGCTACACCTTC. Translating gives CAISEGGYGYTF.

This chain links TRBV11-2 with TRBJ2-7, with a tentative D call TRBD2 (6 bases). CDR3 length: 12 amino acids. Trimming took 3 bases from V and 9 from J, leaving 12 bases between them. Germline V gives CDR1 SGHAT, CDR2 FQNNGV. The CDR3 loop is CASSFRRAGQYF. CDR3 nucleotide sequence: TGTGCCAGCAGCTTTCGGAGAGCGGGGCAGTACTTC.

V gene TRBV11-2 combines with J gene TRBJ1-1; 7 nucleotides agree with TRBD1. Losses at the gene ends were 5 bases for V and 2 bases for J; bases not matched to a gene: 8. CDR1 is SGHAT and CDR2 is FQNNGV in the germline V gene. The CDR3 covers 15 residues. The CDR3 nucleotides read TGTGCCAGCAGCCTACCTACAGGGGTAAACACTGAAGCTTTCTTT. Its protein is CASSLPTGVNTEAFF.

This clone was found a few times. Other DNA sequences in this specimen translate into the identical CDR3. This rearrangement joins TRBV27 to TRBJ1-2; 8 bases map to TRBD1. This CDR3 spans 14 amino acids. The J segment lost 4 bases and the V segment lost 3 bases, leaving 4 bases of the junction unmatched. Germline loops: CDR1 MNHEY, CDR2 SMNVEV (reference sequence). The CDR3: CASSLSGGSYGYTF. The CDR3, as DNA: TGTGCCAGCAGTTTGTCAGGGGGCAGCTATGGCTACACCTTC.

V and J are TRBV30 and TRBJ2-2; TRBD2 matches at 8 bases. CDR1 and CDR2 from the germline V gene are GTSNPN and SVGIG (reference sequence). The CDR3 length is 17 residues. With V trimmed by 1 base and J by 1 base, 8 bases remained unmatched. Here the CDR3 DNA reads TGTGCCTGGAGTGGATTAGCGGGGAATATGAACACCGGGGAGCTGTTTTTT. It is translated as CAWSGLAGNMNTGELFF.

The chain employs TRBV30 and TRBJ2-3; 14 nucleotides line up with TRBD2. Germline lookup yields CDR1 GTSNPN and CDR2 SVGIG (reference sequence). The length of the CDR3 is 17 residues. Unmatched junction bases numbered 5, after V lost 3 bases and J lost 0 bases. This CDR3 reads CAWSLGLAGGSTDTQYF. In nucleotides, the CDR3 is TGTGCCTGGAGCCTCGGACTAGCGGGGGGAAGCACAGATACGCAGTATTTT.

The CDR3, as DNA: TGTGCCAGCAGTCTCGCGGGGGTCGGGTACGAGCAGTACTTC. This gives the protein CASSLAGVGYEQYF. The chain links TRBV28 to TRBJ2-7; 7 nucleotides line up with TRBD2. Trimming took 5 bases from V and 4 from J; bases not matched to a gene: 8. Germline loops: CDR1 MDHEN, CDR2 SYDVKM. This CDR3 is 14 amino acids long.

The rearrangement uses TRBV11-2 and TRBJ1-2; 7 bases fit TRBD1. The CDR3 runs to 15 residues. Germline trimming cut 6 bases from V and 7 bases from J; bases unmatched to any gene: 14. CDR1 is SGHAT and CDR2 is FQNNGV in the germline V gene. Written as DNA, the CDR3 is TGTGCCAGCAGGAATTCGGGGACAGCCTCGGGTGGCTACACCTTC. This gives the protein CASRNSGTASGGYTF.

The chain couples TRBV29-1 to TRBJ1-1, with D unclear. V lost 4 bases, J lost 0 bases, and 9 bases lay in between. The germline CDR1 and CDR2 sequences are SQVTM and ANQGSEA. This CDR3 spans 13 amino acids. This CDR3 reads CSVGAILNTEAFF. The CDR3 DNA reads TGCAGCGTTGGGGCCATCTTGAACACTGAAGCTTTCTTT.

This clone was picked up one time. The DNA for the CDR3 is TGTGCCAGCAGCTATCGGGTCAGGGGCCCCATAGAGGGGGCCAACGTCCTGACTTTC. Protein sequence: CASSYRVRGPIEGANVLTF. The chain links TRBV7-2 to TRBJ2-6; D is possibly TRBD1 (6 bases). Germline V CDR1 and CDR2: SGHTA, FQGNSA. The V end lost 4 bases, the J end lost 4 bases, and 23 bases lay between the germline ends. This CDR3 has 19 residues.

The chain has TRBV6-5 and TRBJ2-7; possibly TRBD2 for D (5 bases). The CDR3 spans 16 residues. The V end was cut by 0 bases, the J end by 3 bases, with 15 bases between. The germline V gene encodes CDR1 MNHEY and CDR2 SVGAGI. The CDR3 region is CASSYSRGSLGYEQYF. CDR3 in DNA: TGTGCCAGCAGTTACTCGAGAGGGTCGTTGGGCTACGAGCAGTACTTC.